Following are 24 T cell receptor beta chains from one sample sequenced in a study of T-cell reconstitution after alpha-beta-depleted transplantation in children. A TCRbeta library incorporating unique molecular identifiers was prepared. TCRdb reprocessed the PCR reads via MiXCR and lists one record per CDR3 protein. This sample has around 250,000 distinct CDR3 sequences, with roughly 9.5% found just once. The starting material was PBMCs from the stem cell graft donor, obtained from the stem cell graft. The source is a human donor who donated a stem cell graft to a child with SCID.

CDR3 in amino acids: CASSLVWQENNEQFF. Written as DNA, the CDR3 is TGCGCCAGCAGCTTGGTGTGGCAGGAGAACAATGAGCAGTTCTTC. V usage is TRBV5-1 and J usage is TRBJ2-1; unclear D gene. Germline CDR1 SGHRS, CDR2 YFSETQ. V lost 0 bases to trimming and J lost 5 bases, with 12 bases between them. The CDR3 consists of 15 residues.

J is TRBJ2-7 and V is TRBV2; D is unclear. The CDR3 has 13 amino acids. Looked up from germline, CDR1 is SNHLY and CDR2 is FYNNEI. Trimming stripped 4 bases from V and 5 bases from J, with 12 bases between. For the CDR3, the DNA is TGTGCCAGCAGTGGGGCGAGTCGGAACGAGCAGTACTTC. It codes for CASSGASRNEQYF.

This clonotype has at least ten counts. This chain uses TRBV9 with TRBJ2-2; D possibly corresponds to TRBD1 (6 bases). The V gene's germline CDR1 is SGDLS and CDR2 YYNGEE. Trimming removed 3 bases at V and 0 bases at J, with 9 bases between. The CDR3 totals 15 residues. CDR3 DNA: TGTGCCAGCAGCGCTAACAGGGCGAACACCGGGGAGCTGTTTTTT. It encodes CASSANRANTGELFF.

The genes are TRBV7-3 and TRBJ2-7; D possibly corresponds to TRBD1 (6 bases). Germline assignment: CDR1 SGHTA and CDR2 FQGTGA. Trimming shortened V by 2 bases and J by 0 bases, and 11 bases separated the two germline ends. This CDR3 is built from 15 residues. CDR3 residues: CASSLSEDSSYEQYF. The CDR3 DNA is TGTGCCAGCAGCTTATCCGAGGACAGCTCCTACGAGCAGTACTTC.

In nucleotides, the CDR3 is TGTGCCACGCTAAGGGACAGGGGATCCGAGCAGTACTTC. It specifies CATLRDRGSEQYF. The V call is TRBV10-3, the J call TRBJ2-7; 10 nucleotides align to TRBD1. Germline CDR1 and CDR2: ENHRY and SYGVKD. This CDR3 comprises 13 residues. Germline trimming cut 10 bases from V and 6 bases from J; bases unmatched to any gene: 9.

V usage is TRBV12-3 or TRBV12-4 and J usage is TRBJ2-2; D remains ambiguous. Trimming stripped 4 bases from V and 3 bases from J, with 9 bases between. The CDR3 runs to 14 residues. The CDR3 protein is CASSSRPDTGELFF. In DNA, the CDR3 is TGTGCCAGCAGTTCCAGACCTGACACCGGGGAGCTGTTTTTT.

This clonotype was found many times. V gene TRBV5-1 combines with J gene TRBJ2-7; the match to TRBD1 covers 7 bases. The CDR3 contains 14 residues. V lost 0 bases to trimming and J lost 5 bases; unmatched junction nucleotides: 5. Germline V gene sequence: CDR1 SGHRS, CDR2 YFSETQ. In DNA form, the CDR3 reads TGCGCCAGCAGCTTGGGACAGGGAATTGACGAGCAGTACTTC. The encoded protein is CASSLGQGIDEQYF.

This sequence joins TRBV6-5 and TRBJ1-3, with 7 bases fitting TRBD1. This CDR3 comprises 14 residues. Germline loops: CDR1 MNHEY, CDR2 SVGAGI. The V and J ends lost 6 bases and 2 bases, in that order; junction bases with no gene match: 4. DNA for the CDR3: TGTGCCAGCAGCCCGAGGGGGCCTGGAAACACCATATATTTT. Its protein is CASSPRGPGNTIYF.

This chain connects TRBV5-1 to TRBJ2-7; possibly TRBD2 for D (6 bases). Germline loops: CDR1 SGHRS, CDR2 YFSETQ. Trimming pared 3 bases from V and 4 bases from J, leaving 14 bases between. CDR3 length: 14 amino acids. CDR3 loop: CASSSEMAGYEQYF. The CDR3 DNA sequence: TGCGCCAGCAGCTCGGAGATGGCGGGGTACGAGCAGTACTTC.

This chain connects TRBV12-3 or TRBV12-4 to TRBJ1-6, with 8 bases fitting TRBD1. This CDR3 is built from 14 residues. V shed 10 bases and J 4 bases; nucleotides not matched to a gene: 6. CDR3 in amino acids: CATRQGRYNSPLHF. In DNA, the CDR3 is TGTGCCACCAGACAGGGGCGGTATAATTCACCCCTCCACTTT.

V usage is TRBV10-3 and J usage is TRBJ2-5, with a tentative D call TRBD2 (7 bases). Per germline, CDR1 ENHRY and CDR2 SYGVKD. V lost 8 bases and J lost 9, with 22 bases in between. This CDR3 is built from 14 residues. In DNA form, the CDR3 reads TGTGCCATCGCCCCTGGGGGGGCTCTGATGGCCCAGTACTTC. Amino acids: CAIAPGGALMAQYF.

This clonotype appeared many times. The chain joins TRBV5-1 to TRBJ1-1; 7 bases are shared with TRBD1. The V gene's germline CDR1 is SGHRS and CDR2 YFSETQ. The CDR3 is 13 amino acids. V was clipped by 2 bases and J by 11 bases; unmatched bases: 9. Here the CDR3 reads CASSFRTGKEAFF. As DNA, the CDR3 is TGCGCCAGCAGCTTTCGGACAGGCAAGGAGGCTTTCTTT.

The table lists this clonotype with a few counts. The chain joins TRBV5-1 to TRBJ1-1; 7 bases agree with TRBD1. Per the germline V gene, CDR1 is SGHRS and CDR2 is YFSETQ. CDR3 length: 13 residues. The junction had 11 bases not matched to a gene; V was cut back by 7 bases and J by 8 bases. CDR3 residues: CASSPQTGQEAFF. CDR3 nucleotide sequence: TGCGCCAGCTCTCCACAGACAGGGCAAGAAGCTTTCTTT. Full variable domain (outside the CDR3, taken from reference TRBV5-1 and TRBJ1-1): KAGVTQTPRYLIKTRGQQVTLSCSPISGHRSVSWYQQTPGQGLQFLFEYFSETQRNKGNFPGRFSGRQFSNSRSEMNVSTLELGDSALYLCASSPQTGQEAFFGQGTRLTVV.

The CDR3, as DNA: TGTGCCACCCAGCCCTCGAACACCGGGGAGCTGTTTTTT. This gives the protein CATQPSNTGELFF. The chain joins TRBV7-6 to TRBJ2-2, with D unclear. Germline V gene data show CDR1 as SGHVS and CDR2 as FNYEAQ. V lost 10 bases to trimming and J lost 0 bases, with 9 bases between them. CDR3 length: 13 amino acids.

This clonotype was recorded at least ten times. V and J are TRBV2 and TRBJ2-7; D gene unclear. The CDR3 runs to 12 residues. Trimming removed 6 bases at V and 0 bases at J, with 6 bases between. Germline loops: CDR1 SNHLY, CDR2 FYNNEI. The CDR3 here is CASSASSYEQYF. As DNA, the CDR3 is TGTGCCAGCAGCGCAAGCTCCTACGAGCAGTACTTC. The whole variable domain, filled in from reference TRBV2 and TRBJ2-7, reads EPEVTQTPSHQVTQMGQEVILRCVPISNHLYFYWYRQILGQKVEFLVSFYNNEISEKSEIFDDQFSVERPDGSNFTLKIRSTKLEDSAMYFCASSASSYEQYFGPGTRLTVT.

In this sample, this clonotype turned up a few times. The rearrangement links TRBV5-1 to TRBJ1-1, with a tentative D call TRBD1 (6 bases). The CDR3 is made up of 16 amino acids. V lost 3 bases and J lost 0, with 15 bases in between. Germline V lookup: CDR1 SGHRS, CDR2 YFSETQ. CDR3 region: CASSSIGGRMNTEAFF. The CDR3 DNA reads TGCGCCAGCAGCTCAATAGGGGGACGGATGAACACTGAAGCTTTCTTT.

CDR3 region: CATSRDQGLKSYEQYF. CDR3 DNA: TGTGCCACCAGCAGAGATCAAGGACTGAAATCCTACGAGCAGTACTTC. The chain joins TRBV15 to TRBJ2-7; TRBD2 might be the D (5 bases). V shed 0 bases and J shed 1 base, with 13 bases lying between them. Germline lookup yields CDR1 LNHNV and CDR2 YYDKDF (reference sequence). The CDR3 extends over 16 amino acids.

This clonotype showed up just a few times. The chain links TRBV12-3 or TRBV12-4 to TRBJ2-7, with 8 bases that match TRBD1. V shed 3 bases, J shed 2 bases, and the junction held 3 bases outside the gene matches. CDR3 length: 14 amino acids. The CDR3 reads CASSFRQGTYEQYF. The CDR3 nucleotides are TGTGCCAGCAGTTTTCGACAGGGGACCTACGAGCAGTACTTC.

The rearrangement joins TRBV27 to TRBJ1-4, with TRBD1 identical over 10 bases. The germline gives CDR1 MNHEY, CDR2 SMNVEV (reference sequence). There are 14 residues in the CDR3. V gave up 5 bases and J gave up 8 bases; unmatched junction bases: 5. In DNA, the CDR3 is TGTGCCAGCAGTCCACGACAGGGGGCGGAAAAACTGTTTTTT. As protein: CASSPRQGAEKLFF.

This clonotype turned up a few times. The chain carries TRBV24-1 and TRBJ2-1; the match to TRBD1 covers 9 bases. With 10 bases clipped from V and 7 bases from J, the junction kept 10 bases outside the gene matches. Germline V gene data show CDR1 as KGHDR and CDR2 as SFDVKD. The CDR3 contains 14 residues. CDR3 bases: TGTGCCACGGGAACAGGGGGCTTGGGTAATGAGCAGTTCTTC. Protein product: CATGTGGLGNEQFF.

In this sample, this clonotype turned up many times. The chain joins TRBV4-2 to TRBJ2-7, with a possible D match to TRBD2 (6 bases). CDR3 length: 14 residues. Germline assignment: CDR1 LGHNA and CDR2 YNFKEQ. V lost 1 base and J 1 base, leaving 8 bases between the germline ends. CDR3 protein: CASSQGTNSYEQYF. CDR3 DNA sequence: TGTGCCAGCAGCCAAGGGACTAATTCCTACGAGCAGTACTTC.

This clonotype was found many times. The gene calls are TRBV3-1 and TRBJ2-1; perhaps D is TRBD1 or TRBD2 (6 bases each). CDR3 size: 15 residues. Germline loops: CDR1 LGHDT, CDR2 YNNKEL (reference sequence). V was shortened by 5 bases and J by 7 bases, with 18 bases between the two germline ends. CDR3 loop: CASSTPGALSNEQFF. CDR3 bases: TGTGCCAGCAGCACCCCGGGGGCCCTCTCTAATGAGCAGTTCTTC.

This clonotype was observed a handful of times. The DNA for the CDR3 is TGTGCCAGCAGCGGAAAAGTTGGCGGGGGAACCAAAAACATTCAGTACTTC. Amino acids: CASSGKVGGGTKNIQYF. The V gene is TRBV7-2, the J gene TRBJ2-4, with 7 positions matching TRBD2. The CDR3 covers 17 residues. V lost 5 bases, J lost 2 bases, and 12 bases stayed unmatched. Germline V gene data show CDR1 as SGHTA and CDR2 as FQGNSA.

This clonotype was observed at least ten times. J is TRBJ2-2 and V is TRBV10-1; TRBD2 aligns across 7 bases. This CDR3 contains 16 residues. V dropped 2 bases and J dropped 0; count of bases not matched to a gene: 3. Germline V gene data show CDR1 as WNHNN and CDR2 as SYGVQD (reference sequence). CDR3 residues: CASSEGGGPNTGELFF. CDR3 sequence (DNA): TGCGCCAGCAGTGAGGGGGGGGGACCGAACACCGGGGAGCTGTTTTTT.